Detailed here is one T cell receptor (beta chain). Germline V lookup: CDR1 MNHEY, CDR2 SVGAGI. J was trimmed by 8 bases and V by 5 bases; bases with no gene match: 10. The CDR3 contains 14 residues. The sample belongs to a study of blood T cell repertoires in COVID-19. How the authors handled the data: Nucleated cell counts were estimated from reference gene primer amplification. Generated by immunoSEQ multiplex PCR, the TCRdb table keeps only in-frame clones and is missing some. D and trimming were read from the DNA, whereas the V and J calls and clone size are those reported in that table. The table shows around 250,000 clones, with 85% to 90% occurring only once.

The chain recombines TRBV6-5 with TRBJ1-2; 8 nucleotides line up with TRBD1. The sequencing sample was made of PBMCs or T cells enriched from blood (not recorded which). The receptor was isolated from a man younger than 35 who had recovered from COVID-19. The CDR3 DNA sequence: TGTGCCAGCAGTCCTCGGCGGGACAGGTACGGCTACACCTTC. Residues: CASSPRRDRYGYTF.